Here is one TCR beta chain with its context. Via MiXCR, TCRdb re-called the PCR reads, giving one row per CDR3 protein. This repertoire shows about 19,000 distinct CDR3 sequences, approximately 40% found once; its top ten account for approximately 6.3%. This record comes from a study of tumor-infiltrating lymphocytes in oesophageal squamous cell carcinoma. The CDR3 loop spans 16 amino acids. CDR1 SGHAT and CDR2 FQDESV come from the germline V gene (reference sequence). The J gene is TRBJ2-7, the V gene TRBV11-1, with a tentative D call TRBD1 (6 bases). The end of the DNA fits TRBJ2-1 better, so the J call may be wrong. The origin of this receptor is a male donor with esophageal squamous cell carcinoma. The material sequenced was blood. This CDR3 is CASSRTGTNNYNEQFF. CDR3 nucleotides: TGTGCCAGCAGCCGTACCGGGACAAATAACTACAATGAGCAGTTCTTC.